This is a list of T cell receptor beta chains from one sample in a study of cytotoxic CD8 clonotypes in ibrutinib-treated CLL. Produced via immunoSEQ multiplex PCR; TCRdb's table is partial and in-frame only. The table records approximately 150,000 clones, approximately 80% of them present only once. Sequenced here: PBMCs, sampled after 12 months of ibrutinib treatment. Receptors originate from a human donor with chronic lymphocytic leukemia. The CDR3 runs from the conserved cysteine through the conserved F or W. D genes are given only for firm matches. Clone size is stated in some rows and not others, as once, few, many or a class when expanded.

clone_size j_call cdr3_length d_call v_call cdr3_aa cdr3_nt
NA TRBJ2-1 14 TRBD2 TRBV28 CASMTSGSYNEQFF TGTGCCAGTATGACTAGCGGTTCCTACAATGAGCAGTTCTTC
NA TRBJ1-5 14 TRBD1 TRBV28 CASRIGQGPSPQHF TGTGCCAGCAGGATAGGACAGGGTCCCTCCCCCCAGCATTTT
NA TRBJ2-7 14 NA TRBV2 CASTRGDLAYEQYF TGTGCCAGCACACGAGGGGACTTAGCCTACGAGCAGTACTTC
NA TRBJ2-5 17 NA TRBV28 CASSTTGQPGGQETQYF TGTGCCAGCAGCACTACCGGACAGCCGGGGGGCCAAGAGACCCAGTACTTC
NA TRBJ2-7 15 NA TRBV7-6 CASSLGPGSSYEQYF TGTGCCAGCAGCTTAGGGCCGGGTAGCTCCTACGAGCAGTACTTC
few TRBJ1-2 15 NA TRBV6-5 CASSYGAGKVYGYTF TGTGCCAGCAGTTACGGAGCCGGGAAAGTGTATGGCTACACCTTC
once TRBJ1-3 14 NA TRBV7-2 CASSLAGVGNTIYF TGTGCCAGCAGCTTAGCAGGGGTCGGAAACACCATATATTTT
NA TRBJ2-3 12 NA TRBV11-3 CASSLVEDTQYF TGTGCCAGCAGCTTAGTAGAGGATACGCAGTATTTT
many TRBJ1-5 14 TRBD1 TRBV9 CASSSGTGIQPQHF TGTGCCAGCAGCTCGGGGACAGGAATTCAGCCCCAGCATTTT
few TRBJ1-2 14 NA TRBV9 CASSVTGSNYGYTF TGTGCCAGCAGCGTAACAGGGTCTAACTATGGCTACACCTTC
NA TRBJ2-5 13 NA TRBV27 CASRGTSSETQYF TGTGCCAGCAGGGGGACTTCCTCGGAGACCCAGTACTTC
NA TRBJ2-2 17 NA TRBV19 CASSIEGGRFNTGELFF TGTGCCAGTAGTATTGAAGGGGGGCGGTTTAACACCGGGGAGCTGTTTTTT
NA TRBJ2-5 13 NA TRBV7-2 CASSLGRVETQYF TGTGCCAGCAGCTTAGGCAGGGTAGAGACCCAGTACTTC
NA TRBJ1-1 17 NA TRBV27 CASSPYVGWPQNTEAFF TGTGCCAGCAGCCCGTATGTAGGGTGGCCTCAGAACACTGAAGCTTTCTTT
NA TRBJ1-4 14 NA TRBV4-2 CASSQEGGDEKLFF TGTGCCAGCAGCCAAGAGGGAGGGGATGAAAAACTGTTTTTT
once TRBJ2-3 14 NA TRBV9 CASSPRFLTDTQYF TGTGCCAGCAGCCCAAGGTTCCTCACAGATACGCAGTATTTT
NA TRBJ1-3 17 NA TRBV5-1 CASSLVGEGASGNTIYF TGCGCCAGCAGCTTGGTGGGGGAAGGGGCCTCTGGAAACACCATATATTTT
NA TRBJ2-1 11 NA TRBV5-1 CASTGFDEQFF TGCGCCAGCACCGGTTTCGATGAGCAGTTCTTC